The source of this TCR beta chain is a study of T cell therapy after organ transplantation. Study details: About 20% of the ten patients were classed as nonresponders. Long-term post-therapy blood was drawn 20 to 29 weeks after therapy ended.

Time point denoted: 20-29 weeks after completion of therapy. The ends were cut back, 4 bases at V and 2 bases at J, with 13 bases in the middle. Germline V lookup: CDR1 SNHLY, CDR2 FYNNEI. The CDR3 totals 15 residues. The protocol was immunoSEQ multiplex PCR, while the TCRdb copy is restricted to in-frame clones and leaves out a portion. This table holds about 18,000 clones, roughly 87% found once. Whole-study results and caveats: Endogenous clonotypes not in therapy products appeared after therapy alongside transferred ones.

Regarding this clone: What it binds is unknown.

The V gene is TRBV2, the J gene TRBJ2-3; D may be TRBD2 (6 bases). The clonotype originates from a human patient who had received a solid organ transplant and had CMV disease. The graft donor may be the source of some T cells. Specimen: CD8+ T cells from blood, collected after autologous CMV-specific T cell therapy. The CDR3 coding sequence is TGTGCCAGCAGTGTTGTGGGAGGACTCACAGATACGCAGTATTTT. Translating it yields CASSVVGGLTDTQYF.